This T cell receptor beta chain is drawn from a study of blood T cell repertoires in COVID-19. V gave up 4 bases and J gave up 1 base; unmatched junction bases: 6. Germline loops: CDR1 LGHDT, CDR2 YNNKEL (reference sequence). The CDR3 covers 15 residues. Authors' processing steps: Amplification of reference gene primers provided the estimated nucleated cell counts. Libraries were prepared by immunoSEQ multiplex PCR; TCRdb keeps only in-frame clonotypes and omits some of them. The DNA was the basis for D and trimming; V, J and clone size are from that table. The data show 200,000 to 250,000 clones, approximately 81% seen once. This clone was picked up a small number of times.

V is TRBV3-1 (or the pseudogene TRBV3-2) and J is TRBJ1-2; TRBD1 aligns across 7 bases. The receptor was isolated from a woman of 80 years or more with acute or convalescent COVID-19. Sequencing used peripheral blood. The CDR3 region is CASSPTGSYNYGYTF. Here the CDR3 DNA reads TGTGCCAGCAGCCCGACAGGGAGTTATAACTATGGCTACACCTTC.